The source of this T cell receptor (beta chain) is a study of blood T cell repertoires in COVID-19. Sequencing was performed with immunoSEQ multiplex PCR; in TCRdb, only in-frame clones are kept and a portion is missing. The sample gives some 150,000 clones, around 86% of which show up once; about 4.4% is in the top ten. The CDR3 length is 16 residues. V lost 5 bases, J lost 3 bases, and 7 bases stayed unmatched. The germline CDR1 and CDR2 sequences are MNHEY and SVGEGT. The genes are TRBV6-2 or TRBV6-3 and TRBJ2-3; 11 bases are a match to TRBD1. The sequence derives from a man aged 50-60 years who had recovered from COVID-19. Sequenced material: PBMCs or T cells enriched from blood (not recorded which). The CDR3 DNA reads as TGTGCCAGCAGTACACCGGGACAGGGGGAAACAGATACGCAGTATTTT. Amino acid sequence: CASSTPGQGETDTQYF.